The 29 T cell receptor beta chains reported below all come from one sample, sequenced in a study of blood T cell repertoires in COVID-19. Using immunoSEQ multiplex PCR, the repertoire was profiled, and TCRdb retains in-frame clones only, with some absent. Of about 24,000 clones listed, about nine tenths are singletons. Sequenced sample: peripheral blood. The receptors were sampled from a woman in her seventies with active COVID-19.

This clone was picked up a small number of times. This chain uses TRBV7-3 with TRBJ1-3; the D is unclear. Germline CDR1 SGHTA, CDR2 FQGTGA. V was pared by 0 bases and J by 1 base, with 10 bases between. The CDR3 runs to 16 residues. CDR3 protein: CASSLTGGNSGNTIYF. As DNA, the CDR3 is TGTGCCAGCAGCTTAACAGGCGGCAATTCTGGAAACACCATATATTTT.

V is TRBV11-1 and J is TRBJ1-2; 11 bases fit TRBD1. V dropped 5 bases and J dropped 3; count of bases not matched to a gene: 2. The CDR3 runs to 14 residues. Germline CDR1 is SGHAT and CDR2 is FQDESV (reference sequence). The CDR3 bases are TGTGCCAGCAGCCCGGGACAGGGGGACTATGGCTACACCTTC. It translates to CASSPGQGDYGYTF.

In regard to this clone: The junction does not match germline at one end; this may be a read error. The chain joins TRBV5-6 to TRBJ2-2, with TRBD1 identical over 10 bases. CDR1 SGHDT and CDR2 YYEEEE come from the germline V gene. The CDR3 loop spans 14 amino acids. The CDR3 loop is CASSGQGNPGELFF. DNA for the CDR3: TGTGCCAGCTCGGGACAGGGGAACCCCGGGGAGCTGTTTTTT.

The chain carries TRBV7-3 and TRBJ1-1; 8 bases are a match to TRBD1. CDR1 and CDR2 from the germline V gene are SGHTA and FQGTGA. This CDR3 contains 15 residues. J lost 3 bases, V lost 5 bases, and 8 bases had no gene match. The CDR3 spells CASSLRTGRDTEAFF. DNA of the CDR3: TGTGCCAGCAGCCTTAGGACAGGGAGGGACACTGAAGCTTTCTTT.

The V and J genes are TRBV7-2 and TRBJ1-2; 7 nucleotides line up with TRBD1. Germline CDR1 SGHTA, CDR2 FQGNSA. The CDR3 covers 13 residues. Germline trimming cut 1 base from V and 8 bases from J; bases unmatched to any gene: 4. The CDR3 DNA sequence: TGTGCCAGCAGCTTAGTGGCCAGGGGGGGCTACACCTTC. Translation: CASSLVARGGYTF.

This chain links TRBV7-2 with TRBJ2-7; TRBD1 matches at 7 bases. Germline V gene lookup returns CDR1 SGHTA and CDR2 FQGNSA. The CDR3 loop spans 16 amino acids. With 0 bases clipped from V and 3 bases from J, the junction kept 8 bases outside the gene matches. The CDR3 DNA is TGTGCCAGCAGCTTAGCGTGGACAGGATTGCGCTACGAGCAGTACTTC. It specifies CASSLAWTGLRYEQYF.

This chain uses TRBV7-9 with TRBJ2-1; 12 bases are a match to TRBD2. Germline lookup yields CDR1 SEHNR and CDR2 FQNEAQ (reference sequence). The CDR3 covers 14 residues. V was pared by 5 bases and J by 6 bases, with 2 bases of the junction left unmatched. Written as DNA, the CDR3 is TGTGCCAGCAGCATACTAGCGGGGGGCAATGAGCAGTTCTTC. Its translation is CASSILAGGNEQFF.

This chain joins TRBV27 and TRBJ1-4, with 9 positions matching TRBD1. The germline gives CDR1 MNHEY, CDR2 SMNVEV (reference sequence). V gave up 4 bases and J gave up 7 bases; unmatched junction bases: 4. The CDR3 totals 14 residues. The CDR3 spells CASSWTGASEKLFF. The DNA for the CDR3 is TGTGCCAGCAGTTGGACAGGGGCGAGTGAAAAACTGTTTTTT. Combining the CDR3 with reference TRBV27 and TRBJ1-4 gives the whole variable domain EAQVTQNPRYLITVTGKKLTVTCSQNMNHEYMSWYRQDPGLGLRQIYYSMNVEVTDKGDVPEGYKVSRKEKRNFPLILESPSPNQTSLYFCASSWTGASEKLFFGSGTQLSVL.

CDR3 sequence (DNA): TGTGCCGCAACTTACGGCGGGGCTAATAATTCACCCCTCCACTTT. It specifies CAATYGGANNSPLHF. J is TRBJ1-6 and V is TRBV30; the D gene is possibly TRBD1 (5 bases). This CDR3 region has 15 residues. V lost 8 bases to trimming and J lost 5 bases, with 19 bases between them. The germline V gene encodes CDR1 GTSNPN and CDR2 SVGIG (reference sequence).

Turning to this clone: The DNA is left out, because the CDR3 cannot be placed on it with certainty; the CDR3 is given as TCRdb lists it. V usage is TRBV7-3 and J usage is TRBJ1-3; the table's D call, TRBD1, was not checked against the DNA. Including both end residues, the CDR3 is 13 amino acids long. The germline V gene encodes CDR1 SGHTA and CDR2 FQGTGA. CDR3 sequence: CASSFGPGTATYF.

CDR3 sequence reads: CASSLGLPTLPYEQYF. In nucleotides, the CDR3 is TGTGCCAGCAGCTTGGGACTTCCCACCCTACCCTACGAGCAGTACTTC. The chain recombines TRBV5-5 with TRBJ2-7, with D unresolved. CDR1 is SGHKS, CDR2 YYEKEE, per germline (reference sequence). The length of the CDR3 is 16 residues. The V gene lost 0 bases and the J gene lost 2 bases, with 15 bases spanning the gap. Drawing the rest from reference TRBV5-5 and TRBJ2-7, the complete variable domain is DAGVTQSPTHLIKTRGQQVTLRCSPISGHKSVSWYQQVLGQGPQFIFQYYEKEERGRGNFPDRFSARQFPNYSSELNVNALLLGDSALYLCASSLGLPTLPYEQYFGPGTRLTVT.

V gene TRBV9 combines with J gene TRBJ2-5, with D tentatively TRBD2 (6 bases). V lost 0 bases and J lost 2, with 8 bases in between. The germline V gene encodes CDR1 SGDLS and CDR2 YYNGEE. The CDR3 loop spans 14 amino acids. CDR3 nucleotide sequence: TGTGCCAGCAGCGTAGGGACTATTCAAGAGACCCAGTACTTC. It encodes CASSVGTIQETQYF.

There are a few counts of this clone. The rearrangement links TRBV28 to TRBJ2-7; 9 bases are shared with TRBD1. CDR3 length: 15 amino acids. The J segment lost 3 bases and the V segment lost 4 bases, leaving 7 bases of the junction unmatched. Germline lookup yields CDR1 MDHEN and CDR2 SYDVKM. DNA for the CDR3: TGTGCCAGCAGTTCCATGGGGACAGGGAGCTACGAGCAGTACTTC. It translates to CASSSMGTGSYEQYF.

V gene TRBV2 combines with J gene TRBJ2-3, with a tentative D call TRBD1 (5 bases). Germline assignment: CDR1 SNHLY and CDR2 FYNNEI. The CDR3 contains 14 residues. Between the trimmed V and J ends, which lost 0 bases and 10 bases, there was a span of 14 bases. This CDR3 is CASSEALTELSQYF. CDR3 DNA sequence: TGTGCCAGCAGTGAAGCGCTGACAGAGCTTTCGCAGTATTTT. The variable domain in full, with the rest retrieved from reference TRBV2 and TRBJ2-3, is EPEVTQTPSHQVTQMGQEVILRCVPISNHLYFYWYRQILGQKVEFLVSFYNNEISEKSEIFDDQFSVERPDGSNFTLKIRSTKLEDSAMYFCASSEALTELSQYFGPGTRLTVL.

This rearrangement joins TRBV4-2 to TRBJ2-2; TRBD2 aligns across 8 bases. CDR3 length: 16 residues. J was trimmed by 6 bases and V by 1 base; bases with no gene match: 7. The germline CDR1 and CDR2 sequences are LGHNA and YNFKEQ. The CDR3 DNA sequence: TGTGCCAGCAGCCAAGTTGAGCGGGGGCCCTCCGGGGAGCTGTTTTTT. This sequence encodes CASSQVERGPSGELFF.

The rearrangement links TRBV19 to TRBJ2-5; D is possibly TRBD2 (6 bases). V was clipped by 2 bases and J by 5 bases, with 12 bases between them. Germline V gene lookup returns CDR1 LNHDA and CDR2 SQIVND (reference sequence). This CDR3 has 14 amino acids. The CDR3 nucleotides read TGTGCCAGTAGTATACAGGGCGGGGTGGAGACCCAGTACTTC. This gives the protein CASSIQGGVETQYF.

V usage is TRBV12-3 or TRBV12-4 and J usage is TRBJ2-2, with D unclear. V shed 3 bases and J shed 4 bases, with 6 bases lying between them. The CDR3 spans 13 residues. The CDR3: CASSFLVTGELFF. In nucleotides, the CDR3 is TGTGCCAGCAGTTTCCTCGTCACCGGGGAGCTGTTTTTT.

The J gene is TRBJ1-2, the V gene TRBV6-2 or TRBV6-3; no clear D gene. V lost 2 bases and J 4 bases, leaving 14 bases between the germline ends. The CDR3 is made up of 15 amino acids. Germline V gene sequence: CDR1 MNHEY, CDR2 SVGEGT. For the CDR3, the DNA is TGTGCCAGCAGTTACCGGTCAGCAGCGATCTATGGCTACACCTTC. It codes for CASSYRSAAIYGYTF.

The gene calls are TRBV27 and TRBJ2-1; no definite D call. Trimming shortened V by 4 bases and J by 0 bases, and 7 bases separated the two germline ends. The germline V gene has CDR1 MNHEY and CDR2 SMNVEV (reference sequence). This CDR3 is 14 amino acids long. The CDR3 DNA sequence: TGTGCCAGCAGTTATTCTAGCTCCTACAATGAGCAGTTCTTC. Encoded protein: CASSYSSSYNEQFF.

The rearrangement links TRBV2 to TRBJ2-7; 7 positions agree with TRBD1. The CDR3 is 14 residues long. V was pared by 6 bases and J by 2 bases, with 7 bases of the junction left unmatched. Per germline, CDR1 SNHLY and CDR2 FYNNEI. CDR3 sequence: CASRYGTETYEQYF. The CDR3 DNA sequence: TGTGCCAGCAGATACGGGACAGAGACCTACGAGCAGTACTTC.

V and J are TRBV7-2 and TRBJ2-2; D remains unclear. Germline V gene data show CDR1 as SGHTA and CDR2 as FQGNSA. This CDR3 is built from 15 residues. Trimming removed 4 bases from V and 5 bases from J, with 14 bases in between. CDR3 in DNA: TGTGCCAGCAGCTCCGACCGTTTCAGGACCGGGGAGCTGTTTTTT. It encodes CASSSDRFRTGELFF.

The chain recombines TRBV12-5 with TRBJ1-6, with TRBD1 as a possible D gene (6 bases). Germline lookup yields CDR1 LGHNT and CDR2 FRNRAP. This CDR3 contains 16 residues. V dropped 1 base and J dropped 7 bases, with 14 bases sitting between them. In DNA form, the CDR3 reads TGTGCTAGTGGTTTGGAGGGGGGGACCGGGAATTCACCCCTCCACTTT. Protein product: CASGLEGGTGNSPLHF.

The chain recombines TRBV12-3 or TRBV12-4 with TRBJ1-2; maybe TRBD1 (5 bases). The CDR3 runs to 12 residues. Trimming stripped 4 bases from V and 4 bases from J, with 7 bases between. CDR3 region: CASSSTVYGYTF. CDR3 nucleotide sequence: TGTGCCAGCAGTTCGACAGTCTATGGCTACACCTTC.

This clone occurred a few times. This rearrangement joins TRBV4-1 to TRBJ1-2, with TRBD1 as a possible D gene (5 bases). Germline V gene data show CDR1 as MGHRA and CDR2 as YSYEKL. Trimming shortened V by 2 bases and J by 1 base, and 14 bases separated the two germline ends. CDR3 length: 16 residues. The CDR3 coding sequence is TGCGCCAGCAGCCAACCCAGACAGTCCGATAACTATGGCTACACCTTC. It is translated as CASSQPRQSDNYGYTF.

V is TRBV6-1 and J is TRBJ2-3; TRBD2 might be the D (5 bases). The CDR3 is made up of 15 amino acids. Germline V CDR1 and CDR2: MNHNS, SASEGT. The V end was cut by 0 bases, the J end by 4 bases, with 11 bases between. CDR3 amino acids: CASSEADLRADTQYF. The CDR3 region has the DNA TGTGCCAGCAGTGAAGCGGACCTGCGGGCAGATACGCAGTATTTT.

This clone came up once. V and J are TRBV13 and TRBJ1-6, with D possibly being TRBD1 (5 bases). The germline CDR1 and CDR2 sequences are PRHDT and FYEKMQ (reference sequence). The V end was cut by 6 bases, the J end by 8 bases, with 14 bases between. This CDR3 spans 14 amino acids. The CDR3 spells CASSPGPRDSPLHF. The DNA of the CDR3 is TGTGCCAGCAGTCCCGGGCCCAGGGATTCACCCCTCCACTTT.

The V gene is TRBV27, the J gene TRBJ2-3, with TRBD2 as a possible D gene (5 bases). Trimming cost V 7 bases and J 5 bases, with 7 bases left between them. This CDR3 has 11 residues. CDR1 is MNHEY, CDR2 SMNVEV, per germline (reference sequence). This CDR3 is CASIGGDTQYF. The CDR3 region has the DNA TGTGCCAGCATTGGAGGAGATACGCAGTATTTT.

The chain has TRBV4-2 and TRBJ2-3, with 10 bases that match TRBD2. Per germline, CDR1 LGHNA and CDR2 YNFKEQ. Germline trimming cut 0 bases from V and 1 base from J; bases unmatched to any gene: 10. The CDR3 consists of 19 residues. The CDR3 protein is CASSQDPASGGSRTDTQYF. The CDR3 coding sequence is TGTGCCAGCAGCCAAGATCCGGCTAGCGGGGGTTCTCGCACAGATACGCAGTATTTT.

The V and J genes are TRBV5-1 and TRBJ1-1; possibly TRBD1 for D (6 bases). CDR3 size: 14 residues. The V gene lost 4 bases and the J gene lost 6 bases, with 16 bases spanning the gap. Germline loops: CDR1 SGHRS, CDR2 YFSETQ. The CDR3 is CASSTPTGPAEAFF. The DNA of the CDR3 is TGCGCCAGCAGCACACCTACAGGGCCGGCTGAAGCTTTCTTT.